This T cell receptor beta chain was captured by sequencing in a study of shared clonotypes between healthy human individuals. V shed 1 base and J 6 bases; nucleotides not matched to a gene: 8. CDR3 length: 15 residues. Looked up from germline, CDR1 is SGHNT and CDR2 is YYREEE (reference sequence). Measured with immunoSEQ multiplex PCR; TCRdb has only the in-frame clones, and not every one. Altogether 1.5 million to 2.5 million clones are present, about 95% being singletons, with the ten largest covering roughly 1%. Naive CD8 cells lacked CD45RO, underwent positive selection for CCR7 and left out terminally differentiated effector memory CD45RA+ cells. Every contributor of samples was a Caucasian grown-up residing in Nashville, Tennessee.

Source material: naive CD8+ T cells sorted from blood. The TCR comes from a man in his late teens or twenties in good health. The chain joins TRBV5-4 to TRBJ2-7; 9 nucleotides match TRBD1. This chain's CDR3 is CASSLFGTGILEQYF. CDR3 nucleotide sequence: TGTGCCAGCAGCTTGTTCGGGACAGGGATTCTCGAGCAGTACTTC.